A selection of T cell receptor beta chains follows, all from one sample in a study of glioma-infiltrating T cells. One entry per CDR3 protein results from TCRdb running MiXCR on the multiplex PCR reads. The data contain 15,000 to 20,000 distinct CDR3 sequences, roughly 50% of them seen just once; the ten biggest clones take up around two fifths. Specimen: glioma tissue, nonneoplastic brain tissue, or PBMCs (not recorded which). The origin of the receptors is a human donor with low-grade glioma or glioblastoma, undergoing nonglioma brain surgery, or in good health (not recorded which). The CDR3 runs from the conserved cysteine through the conserved F or W. The order of the fields is V gene, D gene, CDR3 protein. The D gene is left open where the match is weak.

TRBV28,NA,CASRLVWTEAFF
TRBV7-2,NA,CASSLITQGTEAFF
TRBV7-3,NA,CASSPQGSYNEQFF
TRBV7-2,TRBD2,CASSSSGGSYNEQFF
TRBV6-1,NA,CASRRWGLNTEVFF
TRBV28,NA,CASSLGPGSNQPQHF
TRBV6-1,TRBD1,CASKRRQDRDNSPLHF
TRBV6-1,TRBD1,CASKMDRDSYEQYF
TRBV7-9,NA,CASSHQGRGGEKLFF
TRBV29-1,NA,CSVEKGIRAYGYTF
TRBV12-3/TRBV12-4,NA,CASSLGVVQPQHF
TRBV27,TRBD2,CASSLFPGGSYEQYF
TRBV18,NA,CASSPPHSGAGGELFF
TRBV6-6,NA,CASSYYPGSSRYNEQFF
TRBV6-2/TRBV6-3,NA,CASSSISRGQYF
TRBV29-1,TRBD2,CSVEDSGGSNYNEQFF
TRBV20-1,TRBD2,CSARRGATDTQYF
TRBV20-1,NA,CSAWGPNTGELFF
TRBV12-3/TRBV12-4,TRBD1,CASRYARGGGTEAFF
TRBV7-2,TRBD2,CASSLVSGGPPYEQYF
TRBV6-2/TRBV6-3,TRBD1,CASSQTGMNTEAFF
TRBV20-1,NA,CSARVWGSGGYTF
TRBV20-1,TRBD2,CSAVTSGLVSDEQFF
TRBV6-2/TRBV6-3,TRBD1,CASSYPWAGTGFLNTEAFF
TRBV6-1,NA,CASSPNLGEQYF
TRBV6-6,NA,CASSYSLGTHREQYF